One sample yielded the 24 T cell receptor beta chains listed below, sequenced in a study of blood T cell repertoires in COVID-19. Generated by immunoSEQ multiplex PCR, the TCRdb table keeps only in-frame clones and is missing some. The table records about 170,000 clones, 85% of them present only once. The material sequenced was peripheral blood. Receptors originate from a human donor with acute or convalescent COVID-19. The donor label of this sample is uncertain.

The chain recombines TRBV18 with TRBJ1-5; D gene uncertain. CDR1 and CDR2 from the germline V gene are KGHSH and LQKENI. V lost 6 bases and J 1 base, leaving 7 bases between the germline ends. The CDR3 loop spans 13 amino acids. The CDR3 here is CASSLDSNQPQHF. DNA of the CDR3: TGTGCCAGCTCCCTAGACAGCAATCAGCCCCAGCATTTT.

The CDR3 sequence is CASSLGSRDRGREKLFF. In DNA form, the CDR3 reads TGTGCCAGCAGCTTAGGAAGCCGGGACAGGGGACGTGAAAAACTGTTTTTT. The chain couples TRBV7-8 to TRBJ1-4; 10 bases line up with TRBD1. This CDR3 region has 17 residues. Germline V CDR1 and CDR2: SGHVS, FQNEAQ. Trimming removed 1 base from V and 7 bases from J; junction bases left unmatched: 9.

There are a few counts of this clone. The rearrangement links TRBV11-3 to TRBJ2-5; 8 bases are shared with TRBD2. The germline V gene encodes CDR1 SGHNT and CDR2 YENEEA. This CDR3 spans 15 amino acids. The V segment lost 1 base and the J segment 4 bases; nucleotides outside the gene matches: 5. The CDR3 is CASSLVRGERETQYF. The CDR3 nucleotides read TGTGCCAGCAGCTTAGTGCGGGGGGAACGAGAGACCCAGTACTTC.

The rearrangement links TRBV19 to TRBJ2-3; 9 nucleotides match TRBD2. This CDR3 comprises 16 residues. J was trimmed by 2 bases and V by 4 bases; bases with no gene match: 7. CDR1 is LNHDA and CDR2 is SQIVND in the germline V gene (reference sequence). This CDR3 is CASSSGGVPLTDTQYF. CDR3 in DNA: TGTGCCAGTAGTAGCGGGGGGGTACCACTCACAGATACGCAGTATTTT.

This chain connects TRBV27 to TRBJ1-4; TRBD1 aligns across 7 bases. V gave up 3 bases and J gave up 5 bases; unmatched junction bases: 6. Germline V lookup: CDR1 MNHEY, CDR2 SMNVEV (reference sequence). The CDR3 consists of 15 residues. CDR3 coding DNA: TGTGCCAGCAGTTTTTCCAACAGGGGAAATGAAAAACTGTTTTTT. Translating it yields CASSFSNRGNEKLFF.

This chain links TRBV3-1 (or the pseudogene TRBV3-2) with TRBJ1-5; D perhaps matches TRBD1 (6 bases). The germline CDR1 and CDR2 sequences are LGHDT and YNNKEL (reference sequence). The CDR3 spans 14 residues. Trimming removed 2 bases at V and 7 bases at J, with 12 bases between. For the CDR3, the DNA is TGTGCCAGCAGCCAACAACAGGGTGACCAGCCCCAGCATTTT. Translation: CASSQQQGDQPQHF.

The chain couples TRBV6-5 to TRBJ1-1; D gene unclear. The germline gives CDR1 MNHEY, CDR2 SVGAGI. V was clipped by 6 bases and J by 5 bases, with 16 bases between them. The CDR3 loop spans 14 amino acids. The CDR3 DNA reads as TGTGCCAGCAGATCCATCGAGGTGAGAACTGAAGCTTTCTTT. Its translation is CASRSIEVRTEAFF.

The CDR3 nucleotides are TGTGCCAGCAGCTCCCAAGGGAGCTCCTATAATTCACCCCTCCACTTT. Encoded protein: CASSSQGSSYNSPLHF. The V gene is TRBV7-2, the J gene TRBJ1-6, with D hard to call. The CDR3 sequence is 16 residues long. The V gene's germline CDR1 is SGHTA and CDR2 FQGNSA. Trimming removed 4 bases at V and 0 bases at J, with 10 bases between.

The chain carries TRBV18 and TRBJ2-2, with a tentative D call TRBD2 (6 bases). The CDR3 length is 16 residues. From germline, CDR1 is KGHSH and CDR2 LQKENI. V was clipped by 4 bases and J by 0 bases, with 12 bases between them. CDR3 amino acids: CASSLMTRTNTGELFF. The CDR3 coding sequence is TGTGCCAGCTCACTTATGACTAGAACGAACACCGGGGAGCTGTTTTTT.

Here the CDR3 DNA reads TGTGCCAGCTCACCACGGGAGGGCCTGAACACTGAAGCTTTCTTT. Amino acids: CASSPREGLNTEAFF. The chain recombines TRBV18 with TRBJ1-1; D uncertain. CDR1 and CDR2 (germline): KGHSH, LQKENI. The CDR3 length is 15 residues. The ends were cut back, 1 base at V and 0 bases at J, with 9 bases in the middle.

The chain recombines TRBV29-1 with TRBJ1-1; D is uncertain. Trimming removed 0 bases at V and 8 bases at J, with 7 bases between. This CDR3 comprises 11 residues. Germline values: CDR1 SQVTM, CDR2 ANQGSEA. This chain's CDR3 is CSVEETKEAFF. As DNA, the CDR3 is TGCAGCGTTGAAGAAACTAAGGAAGCTTTCTTT.

The rearrangement joins TRBV4-1 to TRBJ1-1; D is perhaps TRBD1 (5 bases). V dropped 1 base and J dropped 2 bases, with 20 bases sitting between them. This CDR3 region has 18 residues. The germline gives CDR1 MGHRA, CDR2 YSYEKL. CDR3: CASSQVHNRIMGNTEAFF. The CDR3 bases are TGCGCCAGCAGCCAAGTTCACAACAGGATCATGGGAAACACTGAAGCTTTCTTT.

This chain links TRBV19 with TRBJ1-2, with D maybe TRBD1 (6 bases). The germline CDR1 and CDR2 sequences are LNHDA and SQIVND (reference sequence). The ends were cut back, 3 bases at V and 4 bases at J, with 21 bases in the middle. The CDR3 length is 17 residues. The CDR3 spells CASSMPQVFGQIYGYTF. As DNA, the CDR3 is TGTGCCAGTAGTATGCCGCAGGTCTTTGGACAGATCTATGGCTACACCTTC.

The chain is built from TRBV5-1 and TRBJ1-2, with D unclear. Germline V gives CDR1 SGHRS, CDR2 YFSETQ. Deletions cut 5 bases from V and 0 bases from J, with 8 bases between. The CDR3 has 13 residues. The CDR3 nucleotides read TGCGCCAGCAGAACTAGTTCTAACTATGGCTACACCTTC. Its translation is CASRTSSNYGYTF.

This clone was counted a single time. J is TRBJ1-1 and V is TRBV5-6; 7 positions match TRBD1. CDR3 length: 15 residues. Trimming cost V 4 bases and J 4 bases; bases outside gene matches: 10. CDR1 and CDR2 from the germline V gene are SGHDT and YYEEEE. The CDR3 is CASSRDPQGGTEAFF. The CDR3 coding sequence is TGTGCCAGCAGCAGGGACCCTCAGGGGGGCACTGAAGCTTTCTTT. The whole variable domain, remainder taken from reference TRBV5-6 and TRBJ1-1, is DAGVTQSPTHLIKTRGQQVTLRCSPKSGHDTVSWYQQALGQGPQFIFQYYEEEERQRGNFPDRFSGHQFPNYSSELNVNALLLGDSALYLCASSRDPQGGTEAFFGQGTRLTVV.

The rearrangement uses TRBV9 and TRBJ1-5; D is unclear. The CDR3 sequence is 13 residues long. Germline V CDR1 and CDR2: SGDLS, YYNGEE. V was shortened by 0 bases and J by 7 bases, with 8 bases between the two germline ends. CDR3 coding DNA: TGTGCCAGCAGCGTAGTAGGAGACCAGCCCCAGCATTTT. This gives the protein CASSVVGDQPQHF.

The V gene is TRBV7-2, the J gene TRBJ1-2; D is ambiguous. This CDR3 contains 13 residues. V lost 5 bases, J lost 5 bases, and 12 bases lay in between. Germline lookup yields CDR1 SGHTA and CDR2 FQGNSA. This chain's CDR3 is CASSPTSGYGYTF. DNA for the CDR3: TGTGCCAGCAGCCCGACATCGGGGTATGGCTACACCTTC.

The CDR3 coding sequence is TGTGCCAGCAGCTTGGGGACACTAAACACTGAAGCTTTCTTT. This sequence encodes CASSLGTLNTEAFF. The chain combines TRBV5-5 with TRBJ1-1; D perhaps matches TRBD1 (5 bases). The V and J ends lost 0 bases and 2 bases respectively, with 8 bases between them. CDR3 length equals 14 residues. CDR1 and CDR2 (germline): SGHKS, YYEKEE (reference sequence).

In DNA, the CDR3 is TGCAGTGCCCTGAATCAGCCCCAGCATTTT. This gives the protein CSALNQPQHF. The gene calls are TRBV20-1 and TRBJ1-5; D gene ambiguous. Trimming removed 6 bases from V and 4 bases from J, with 4 bases in between. This CDR3 is built from 10 residues. Germline CDR1 DFQATT, CDR2 SNEGSKA (reference sequence).

The genes are TRBV28 and TRBJ1-5; D not certain. V was trimmed by 2 bases and J by 7 bases, leaving 9 bases between them. In germline, CDR1 is MDHEN, CDR2 SYDVKM. The CDR3 extends over 13 amino acids. The CDR3 here is CASSLVAGQPQHF. The CDR3 region has the DNA TGTGCCAGCAGTTTAGTCGCGGGGCAGCCCCAGCATTTT. Drawing the rest from reference TRBV28 and TRBJ1-5, the complete variable domain is DVKVTQSSRYLVKRTGEKVFLECVQDMDHENMFWYRQDPGLGLRLIYFSYDVKMKEKGDIPEGYSVSREKKERFSLILESASTNQTSMYLCASSLVAGQPQHFGDGTRLSIL.

The genes are TRBV7-8 and TRBJ1-3; 10 bases line up with TRBD1. CDR3 length: 15 amino acids. Germline CDR1 is SGHVS and CDR2 is FQNEAQ. Germline trimming cut 5 bases from V and 4 bases from J; bases unmatched to any gene: 5. CDR3: CASSPDRGQGNTIYF. CDR3 nucleotides: TGTGCCAGCAGCCCCGACAGGGGGCAGGGAAACACCATATATTTT.

The V and J genes are TRBV7-2 and TRBJ2-7; TRBD1 is a possible D gene (5 bases). The V gene's germline CDR1 is SGHTA and CDR2 FQGNSA. V lost 2 bases and J lost 4, with 9 bases in between. This CDR3 comprises 13 residues. The CDR3 protein is CASSLIREYEQYF. CDR3 DNA: TGTGCCAGCAGCTTAATCAGGGAATACGAGCAGTACTTC. Looking up the rest from reference TRBV7-2 and TRBJ2-7 gives the full variable domain: GAGVSQSPSNKVTEKGKDVELRCDPISGHTALYWYRQSLGQGLEFLIYFQGNSAPDKSGLPSDRFSAERTGGSVSTLTIQRTQQEDSAVYLCASSLIREYEQYFGPGTRLTVT.

This clone was recorded only once. This chain links TRBV29-1 with TRBJ2-6; the match to TRBD2 covers 10 bases. Germline CDR1 SQVTM, CDR2 ANQGSEA. CDR3 length: 17 amino acids. The junction had 7 bases not matched to a gene; V was cut back by 5 bases and J by 0 bases. The CDR3 DNA reads TGCAGCGTTCCTAAGCGGGGGGGATCCTCTGGGGCCAACGTCCTGACTTTC. It yields the protein CSVPKRGGSSGANVLTF.

The rearrangement links TRBV4-1 to TRBJ2-4; 9 nucleotides line up with TRBD2. The CDR3 consists of 17 residues. V shed 1 base, J shed 3 bases, and the junction held 7 bases outside the gene matches. In germline, CDR1 is MGHRA, CDR2 YSYEKL. CDR3 protein: CASSQGPSGDLKNIQYF. CDR3 sequence (DNA): TGCGCCAGCAGCCAAGGGCCTAGCGGGGATCTCAAAAACATTCAGTACTTC.